The 24 T cell receptor beta chains presented below share a single source sample, sequenced in a study of T cells in Graves' hyperthyroidism and ophthalmopathy (dated by TCRdb to the late 2010s). Library preparation employed multiplex PCR. Sequencing relied on an Illumina HiSeq 2000. Amplification of TCR beta CDR3 regions was carried out from RNA transcripts. The first round of RT-PCR for the TCR CDR3 was performed with the HTBI primer set and the Qiagen OneStep RT-PCR kit. TCRdb trimmed the raw reads at Q25, called clones with MiXCR and kept productive beta chains. Under each unique CDR3 protein, matching rows form one entry showing the most common genes and DNA. Here the sample has around 540,000 distinct CDR3 sequences; under 60% occur a single time. Clones ranked in the top ten supply approximately 8.2% of the sample. Sequencing was done on a sample of peripheral blood or thyroid tissue (not recorded which). The origin of the receptors is a woman younger than 30 with Graves' hyperthyroidism. Donor details come from another sample of the same person, matched by shared clones.

In this sample, this clonotype turned up many times. The chain links TRBV10-3 to TRBJ2-6; possibly TRBD1 for D (5 bases). The ends were cut back, 0 bases at V and 0 bases at J, with 18 bases in the middle. Germline V CDR1 and CDR2: ENHRY, SYGVKD. The CDR3 is 20 residues long. CDR3 DNA sequence: TGTGCCATCAGTGAGTCTTACGGAACAGGTGATACCTCTGGGGCCAACGTCCTGACTTTC. Its protein is CAISESYGTGDTSGANVLTF.

The DNA of the CDR3 is TGTGCCAGCGGCCCCCTGCGGGAGACCCAGTACTTC. Amino acids: CASGPLRETQYF. This chain links TRBV7-2 with TRBJ2-5; D uncertain. Trimming removed 8 bases at V and 5 bases at J, with 12 bases between. The germline CDR1 and CDR2 sequences are SGHTA and FQGNSA. The CDR3 has 12 amino acids.

This chain connects TRBV19 to TRBJ1-2; 7 bases align to TRBD1. The CDR3 runs 16 residues. CDR1 LNHDA and CDR2 SQIVND come from the germline V gene (reference sequence). V was pared by 1 base and J by 4 bases, with 9 bases of the junction left unmatched. The CDR3 loop reads CASSIGFGQAIYGYTF. Written as DNA, the CDR3 is TGTGCCAGTAGTATAGGCTTCGGACAGGCCATCTATGGCTACACCTTC.

The sample holds many counts of this clonotype. The V call is TRBV20-1, the J call TRBJ1-5, with no clear D. Germline CDR1 DFQATT, CDR2 SNEGSKA (reference sequence). Trimming removed 1 base at V and 2 bases at J, with 6 bases between. This CDR3 region has 13 residues. CDR3 residues: CSARAGGNQPQHF. The CDR3 DNA reads TGCAGTGCTAGAGCCGGGGGCAATCAGCCCCAGCATTTT.

The chain is built from TRBV29-1 and TRBJ2-6; TRBD2 is a possible D gene (5 bases). V lost 5 bases and J lost 0, with 8 bases in between. The CDR3 covers 14 residues. Germline CDR1 is SQVTM and CDR2 is ANQGSEA. The CDR3 here is CSVSRGSGANVLTF. The DNA of the CDR3 is TGCAGCGTTTCCCGGGGCTCTGGGGCCAACGTCCTGACTTTC.

CDR3 in DNA: TGTGCCACCCAAATGGACATGTCTGGCTACACCTTC. Protein: CATQMDMSGYTF. The rearrangement uses TRBV10-3 and TRBJ1-2, with a weak D call TRBD1 (5 bases). This CDR3 has 12 residues. V gave up 10 bases and J gave up 7 bases, with 16 bases separating them. Germline V lookup: CDR1 ENHRY, CDR2 SYGVKD.

The sample holds a few counts of this clonotype. The genes are TRBV7-8 and TRBJ2-7; D gene uncertain. The germline CDR1 and CDR2 sequences are SGHVS and FQNEAQ. The CDR3 loop spans 15 amino acids. V was pared by 5 bases and J by 6 bases, with 20 bases between. The CDR3, as DNA: TGTGCCAGCAGCCACCGTGGATCCCGTCCTGGCGAGCAGTACTTC. Protein product: CASSHRGSRPGEQYF. The variable domain in full, completed from reference TRBV7-8 and TRBJ2-7, reads GAGVSQSPRYKVAKRGQDVALRCDPISGHVSLFWYQQALGQGPEFLTYFQNEAQLDKSGLPSDRFFAERPEGSVSTLKIQRTQQEDSAVYLCASSHRGSRPGEQYFGPGTRLTVT.

This clonotype was observed a few times. This chain connects TRBV7-9 to TRBJ1-5; D uncertain. This CDR3 has 15 amino acids. Per the germline V gene, CDR1 is SEHNR and CDR2 is FQNEAQ (reference sequence). The V gene lost 3 bases and the J gene lost 1 base, with 10 bases spanning the gap. The CDR3 region has the DNA TGTGCCAGCAGCTTTGGGTGGGGAAGCAATCAGCCCCAGCATTTT. This codes for CASSFGWGSNQPQHF.

This clonotype was detected many times. The J gene is TRBJ2-5, the V gene TRBV5-1; TRBD1 matches 8 bases. With V trimmed by 4 bases and J by 5 bases, 4 bases remained unmatched. CDR1 is SGHRS, CDR2 YFSETQ, per germline. The CDR3 has 13 residues. The CDR3 region has the DNA TGCGCCAGCAGCGGCGGACAGGGCGAGACCCAGTACTTC. Translation gives CASSGGQGETQYF.

This clonotype was observed many times. The V call is TRBV6-5, the J call TRBJ1-5; possibly TRBD1 for D (5 bases). This CDR3 is built from 14 residues. Germline CDR1 and CDR2: MNHEY and SVGAGI. Trimming cost V 5 bases and J 4 bases, with 12 bases left between them. DNA of the CDR3: TGTGCCAGCAGTCACCAGGGTTGGAATCAGCCCCAGCATTTT. Its protein is CASSHQGWNQPQHF.

J is TRBJ1-6 and V is TRBV7-2; the D is unclear. CDR1 and CDR2 from the germline V gene are SGHTA and FQGNSA. The CDR3 is 15 residues long. V shed 8 bases and J shed 0 bases, with 11 bases lying between them. CDR3 sequence reads: CASARWGSYNSPLHF. DNA for the CDR3: TGTGCCAGCGCTCGGTGGGGCTCCTATAATTCACCCCTCCACTTT.

This clonotype was picked up a small number of times. The chain employs TRBV20-1 and TRBJ2-7, with TRBD1 matching over 8 bases. This CDR3 is 12 amino acids long. Germline lookup yields CDR1 DFQATT and CDR2 SNEGSKA (reference sequence). After removal of 4 bases from V and 3 bases from J, the junction contained 2 bases not matched to a gene. In DNA form, the CDR3 reads TGCAGTGCTACTGACAGGGGCTACGAGCAGTACTTC. This sequence encodes CSATDRGYEQYF.

The chain has TRBV7-8 and TRBJ1-1; D is uncertain. Germline V gene sequence: CDR1 SGHVS, CDR2 FQNEAQ. The CDR3 loop spans 11 amino acids. Trimming stripped 6 bases from V and 12 bases from J, with 14 bases between. CDR3 residues: CASSFREEPFF. Here the CDR3 DNA reads TGTGCCAGCAGTTTTCGGGAAGAACCTTTCTTT.

This sequence joins TRBV19 and TRBJ2-7; TRBD2 agrees at 8 bases. The germline V gene has CDR1 LNHDA and CDR2 SQIVND (reference sequence). After removal of 7 bases from V and 1 base from J, the junction contained 3 bases not matched to a gene. The CDR3 covers 13 residues. CDR3 bases: TGTGCCAGTACCGCTAGCGGGTCCTACGAGCAGTACTTC. The encoded protein is CASTASGSYEQYF.

This rearrangement joins TRBV6-1 to TRBJ1-6, with no clear D. The CDR3 is 13 residues long. Trimming shortened V by 6 bases and J by 7 bases, and 10 bases separated the two germline ends. Looked up from germline, CDR1 is MNHNS and CDR2 is SASEGT. DNA for the CDR3: TGTGCCAGCAGCCGGACCATAAATTCACCCCTCCACTTT. It translates to CASSRTINSPLHF.

This clonotype was seen a handful of times. The V and J genes are TRBV2 and TRBJ2-2; D could derive from TRBD1 or TRBD2 (6 bases each). The CDR3 has 15 amino acids. The V gene's germline CDR1 is SNHLY and CDR2 FYNNEI. V was shortened by 7 bases and J by 4 bases, with 16 bases between the two germline ends. CDR3 residues: CASTTGRMTTGELFF. The CDR3 nucleotides read TGTGCCAGCACTACAGGGAGGATGACCACCGGGGAGCTGTTTTTT.

This chain connects TRBV15 to TRBJ1-1; D might be TRBD1 (5 bases). V lost 7 bases, J lost 3 bases, and 18 bases lay in between. CDR3 length: 15 amino acids. Germline V gives CDR1 LNHNV, CDR2 YYDKDF (reference sequence). CDR3 in DNA: TGTGCCACCACCCTTGGGGCAGGGATGGACACTGAAGCTTTCTTT. It codes for CATTLGAGMDTEAFF.

This chain links TRBV29-1 with TRBJ1-2; TRBD1 is a possible D gene (5 bases). Per the germline V gene, CDR1 is SQVTM and CDR2 is ANQGSEA. The germline V and J ends were trimmed by 0 bases and 8 bases, with 13 bases remaining between them. CDR3 size: 13 residues. This CDR3 is CSVEDRGSDGYTF. The CDR3 DNA follows: TGCAGCGTTGAAGATAGGGGATCCGACGGCTACACCTTC.

In its sample, this clonotype was seen many times. The chain employs TRBV24-1 and TRBJ2-5; weak D call: TRBD2 (6 bases). The germline gives CDR1 KGHDR, CDR2 SFDVKD. Trimming removed 7 bases from V and 3 bases from J, with 11 bases in between. The CDR3 totals 13 residues. The CDR3 here is CATRDGSKETQYF. The CDR3 nucleotides are TGTGCCACCAGAGACGGGAGCAAAGAGACCCAGTACTTC.

The V and J genes are TRBV20-1 and TRBJ1-1; 11 bases match TRBD1. V trimming: 8 bases; J trimming: 0 bases; junction bases outside the gene matches: 11. The V gene's germline CDR1 is DFQATT and CDR2 SNEGSKA (reference sequence). The CDR3 contains 16 residues. The CDR3: CSPSGTGGALNTEAFF. DNA of the CDR3: TGCAGTCCGTCCGGGACAGGGGGTGCCCTGAACACTGAAGCTTTCTTT.

The genes are TRBV29-1 and TRBJ2-7; D assignment may be TRBD1 or TRBD2 (6 bases each). Trimming cost V 5 bases and J 3 bases, with 17 bases left between them. From germline, CDR1 is SQVTM and CDR2 ANQGSEA. The CDR3 contains 14 residues. The DNA for the CDR3 is TGCAGCGTTACAGGGATTGGCGGGGACTACGAGCAGTACTTC. Translating it yields CSVTGIGGDYEQYF.

The rearrangement uses TRBV7-9 and TRBJ2-5; D remains unclear. The CDR3 totals 15 residues. Germline CDR1 is SEHNR and CDR2 is FQNEAQ (reference sequence). V was shortened by 5 bases and J by 2 bases, with 15 bases between the two germline ends. The CDR3 protein is CASSQALNRQETQYF. Written as DNA, the CDR3 is TGTGCCAGCAGCCAAGCGTTAAACAGACAAGAGACCCAGTACTTC.

The table lists this clonotype with a few counts. The chain links TRBV7-2 to TRBJ1-2; possible D gene TRBD1, 5 bases. CDR1 and CDR2 (germline): SGHTA, FQGNSA. The CDR3 sequence is 13 residues long. V lost 6 bases and J lost 0, with 8 bases in between. CDR3 region: CASRPRANYGYTF. The CDR3 DNA reads as TGTGCCAGCAGGCCCAGGGCTAACTATGGCTACACCTTC.

This clonotype came up many times. The CDR3 DNA reads as TGCAGCGTTGAAGCAGCGACAGGGCGGAGTGGCTACACCTTC. Encoded protein: CSVEAATGRSGYTF. The chain has TRBV29-1 and TRBJ1-2, with 7 bases lining up with TRBD1. The CDR3 totals 14 residues. V trimming: 1 base; J trimming: 7 bases; junction bases outside the gene matches: 9. Germline assignment: CDR1 SQVTM and CDR2 ANQGSEA.